These 21 T cell receptor beta chains were all obtained from the same sample, sequenced in a study of T cell responses to AZD1222 COVID-19 vaccine. The data were produced by immunoSEQ multiplex PCR, yet TCRdb's version contains in-frame clones alone and is incomplete. The sample yields 50,000 to 60,000 clones, approximately 80% seen once. The sample was peripheral blood, taken 28 days after the second AZD1222 dose. Every receptor here comes from an adult who received the AZD1222 COVID-19 vaccine.

V usage is TRBV27 and J usage is TRBJ1-6; D is possibly TRBD1 (5 bases). Trimming took off 2 bases at V and 5 bases at J, with 13 bases between the two ends. Germline V gene data show CDR1 as MNHEY and CDR2 as SMNVEV (reference sequence). This CDR3 is built from 16 residues. This CDR3 is CASSLGAPPDNSPLHF. In DNA form, the CDR3 reads TGTGCCAGCAGTTTAGGGGCCCCTCCTGATAATTCACCCCTCCACTTT.

This rearrangement joins TRBV18 to TRBJ2-1, with D possibly being TRBD2 (5 bases). Germline CDR1 is KGHSH and CDR2 is LQKENI. The CDR3 runs to 12 residues. V gave up 0 bases and J gave up 13 bases, with 10 bases separating them. The CDR3 loop is CASSPPSGNQFF. CDR3 bases: TGTGCCAGCTCACCACCCTCCGGGAATCAGTTCTTC.

This chain connects TRBV29-1 to TRBJ1-2; D remains ambiguous. The V gene lost 7 bases and the J gene lost 8 bases, with 17 bases spanning the gap. The CDR3 length is 12 residues. Per the germline V gene, CDR1 is SQVTM and CDR2 is ANQGSEA. The CDR3 DNA reads TGCAGCGCCCTAGATGTTCATCTAGGCTACACCTTC. Translated: CSALDVHLGYTF.

V usage is TRBV28 and J usage is TRBJ1-5; a possible D gene is TRBD1 (5 bases). The CDR3 covers 14 residues. Germline V gives CDR1 MDHEN, CDR2 SYDVKM. V was trimmed by 6 bases and J by 1 base, leaving 10 bases between them. CDR3 loop: CASSRGGSNQPQHF. The CDR3 DNA reads TGTGCCAGCAGCCGCGGGGGGAGCAATCAGCCCCAGCATTTT.

The chain combines TRBV3-1 (or the pseudogene TRBV3-2) with TRBJ2-2; D remains unclear. The CDR3 runs 17 residues. V lost 2 bases and J lost 5, with 18 bases in between. CDR1 and CDR2 (germline): LGHDT, YNNKEL (reference sequence). The DNA of the CDR3 is TGTGCCAGCAGCCAAAACTTCGGGTCCCTTCGGACCGGGGAGCTGTTTTTT. It translates to CASSQNFGSLRTGELFF.

This chain uses TRBV6-1 with TRBJ1-1, with unresolved D. Germline CDR1 is MNHNS and CDR2 is SASEGT. V was pared by 2 bases and J by 2 bases, with 9 bases between. The CDR3 is made up of 14 amino acids. In DNA, the CDR3 is TGTGCCAGCAGTGAACACAAACTAAACACTGAAGCTTTCTTT. Translating gives CASSEHKLNTEAFF.

This rearrangement joins TRBV5-8 to TRBJ2-5, with TRBD1 as a possible D gene (6 bases). Trimming removed 0 bases at V and 5 bases at J, with 14 bases between. Germline assignment: CDR1 SGHTS and CDR2 YDEGEE. The CDR3 length is 15 residues. The CDR3 region is CASSLEVRQGETQYF. The CDR3 region has the DNA TGTGCCAGCAGCTTGGAGGTTCGGCAGGGGGAGACCCAGTACTTC.

This clone was seen more than once but under ten times. V and J are TRBV5-5 and TRBJ2-1; tentative D call: TRBD1 (5 bases). CDR1 and CDR2 (germline): SGHKS, YYEKEE (reference sequence). This CDR3 is 16 amino acids long. The germline V and J ends were trimmed by 4 bases and 6 bases, with 20 bases remaining between them. The CDR3 reads CASSLGQGSVINEQFF. DNA for the CDR3: TGTGCCAGCAGCCTCGGTCAGGGAAGTGTCATCAATGAGCAGTTCTTC.

The chain couples TRBV6-6 to TRBJ1-4; 9 positions match TRBD1. From germline, CDR1 is MNHNY and CDR2 SVGAGI (reference sequence). The CDR3 is made up of 16 amino acids. J lost 1 base, V lost 6 bases, and 6 bases had no gene match. This CDR3 is CASSPGQGITNEKLFF. The CDR3 coding sequence is TGTGCCAGCAGCCCGGGACAGGGTATAACTAATGAAAAACTGTTTTTT.

The chain recombines TRBV7-8 with TRBJ1-4, with D unresolved. From germline, CDR1 is SGHVS and CDR2 FQNEAQ. The CDR3 extends over 11 amino acids. The V and J ends lost 4 bases and 12 bases respectively, with 9 bases between them. This CDR3 is CASSSGLELFF. The DNA for the CDR3 is TGTGCCAGCAGCTCCGGGCTCGAACTGTTTTTT.

CDR3 DNA: TGCGCCAGCAGTAAGAACACCGGGGAGCTGTTTTTT. This sequence encodes CASSKNTGELFF. The J gene is TRBJ2-2, the V gene TRBV5-1; unclear D gene. V lost 5 bases to trimming and J lost 1 base, with 3 bases between them. From germline, CDR1 is SGHRS and CDR2 YFSETQ. The CDR3 has 12 residues.

V and J are TRBV14 and TRBJ2-5; TRBD2 matches at 8 bases. The V gene end was trimmed by 4 bases and the J gene end by 2 bases; junction bases not matched to a gene: 12. There are 17 residues in the CDR3. Germline assignment: CDR1 SGHDN and CDR2 FVKESK. The CDR3 loop is CASSPGHTSGQQETQYF. The CDR3 nucleotides are TGTGCCAGCAGCCCCGGCCATACTAGCGGACAACAAGAGACCCAGTACTTC.

The chain joins TRBV7-2 to TRBJ1-1; possible D gene TRBD1, 5 bases. Between the trimmed V and J ends, which lost 5 bases and 4 bases, there was a span of 20 bases. CDR3 size: 16 residues. Germline V gene sequence: CDR1 SGHTA, CDR2 FQGNSA. The CDR3 DNA sequence: TGTGCCAGCAGCCCGAAACTCCAGGGAGGGGCCACTGAAGCTTTCTTT. It codes for CASSPKLQGGATEAFF.

The CDR3 is CASSLGFGLAGEETQYF. CDR3 nucleotides: TGTGCCAGCAGCTTGGGTTTTGGCCTAGCGGGAGAAGAGACCCAGTACTTC. V and J are TRBV7-9 and TRBJ2-5; TRBD2 matches 10 bases. V lost 3 bases, J lost 3 bases, and 10 bases stayed unmatched. The length of the CDR3 is 17 residues. CDR1 is SEHNR, CDR2 FQNEAQ, per germline (reference sequence).

CDR3 DNA sequence: TGTGCCAGTCGGGACACAGTTAATCAGCCCCAGCATTTT. Encoded protein: CASRDTVNQPQHF. The chain is built from TRBV19 and TRBJ1-5, with D perhaps matching TRBD1 (6 bases). CDR3 length equals 13 residues. V lost 8 bases to trimming and J lost 4 bases, with 12 bases between them. Germline V gives CDR1 LNHDA, CDR2 SQIVND (reference sequence).

The V gene is TRBV28, the J gene TRBJ1-5; D is uncertain. The length of the CDR3 is 15 residues. CDR1 is MDHEN and CDR2 is SYDVKM in the germline V gene. V was shortened by 5 bases and J by 9 bases, with 20 bases between the two germline ends. For the CDR3, the DNA is TGTGCCAGCAGTCCGCATAGCCCCATCGGATCGCCCCAGCATTTT. It translates to CASSPHSPIGSPQHF.

Only one count was recorded for this clone. The chain has TRBV18 and TRBJ1-2; 7 bases align to TRBD1. Losses at the gene ends were 8 bases for V and 2 bases for J; bases not matched to a gene: 2. The CDR3 contains 12 residues. Germline V gene lookup returns CDR1 KGHSH and CDR2 LQKENI. The CDR3 nucleotides read TGTGCCAGCCCGGGACAGAACTATGGCTACACCTTC. Translated, it gives CASPGQNYGYTF. Based on the CDR3 plus reference TRBV18 and TRBJ1-2, the full variable domain is NAGVMQNPRHLVRRRGQEARLRCSPMKGHSHVYWYRQLPEEGLKFMVYLQKENIIDESGMPKERFSAEFPKEGPSILRIQQVVRGDSAAYFCASPGQNYGYTFGSGTRLTVV.

This clone was recorded once. The chain uses TRBV19 and TRBJ1-3; 10 nucleotides match TRBD1. There are 17 residues in the CDR3. Germline CDR1 and CDR2: LNHDA and SQIVND (reference sequence). V gave up 5 bases and J gave up 2 bases; unmatched junction bases: 9. CDR3 sequence reads: CASSGDRGSYAGNTIYF. DNA for the CDR3: TGTGCCAGTAGTGGGGACAGGGGATCTTACGCTGGAAACACCATATATTTT.

By its share, this clone is medium-sized. V gene TRBV13 combines with J gene TRBJ1-2; possibly TRBD1 for D (6 bases). Per germline, CDR1 PRHDT and CDR2 FYEKMQ (reference sequence). V lost 8 bases to trimming and J lost 0 bases, with 13 bases between them. The CDR3 length is 14 residues. The DNA for the CDR3 is TGTGCCAGCCTTGACAGGACCTCTAACTATGGCTACACCTTC. Residues: CASLDRTSNYGYTF.

V is TRBV28 and J is TRBJ1-1, with a tentative D call TRBD1 (5 bases). There are 14 residues in the CDR3. Germline V gene sequence: CDR1 MDHEN, CDR2 SYDVKM. V was cut by 8 bases and J by 5 bases, with 18 bases left in between. The CDR3 region has the DNA TGTGCCAGCGGGGGGGGATCGTCCGGGACTGAAGCTTTCTTT. It specifies CASGGGSSGTEAFF.

The chain is built from TRBV5-1 and TRBJ2-1; TRBD1 aligns across 12 bases. The CDR3 sequence is 15 residues long. Trimming took 4 bases from V and 9 from J; bases not matched to a gene: 8. Per the germline V gene, CDR1 is SGHRS and CDR2 is YFSETQ. CDR3 bases: TGCGCCAGCAGCCAAAGCGGGACAGGGGGCACTGAGCAGTTCTTC. Translated: CASSQSGTGGTEQFF.